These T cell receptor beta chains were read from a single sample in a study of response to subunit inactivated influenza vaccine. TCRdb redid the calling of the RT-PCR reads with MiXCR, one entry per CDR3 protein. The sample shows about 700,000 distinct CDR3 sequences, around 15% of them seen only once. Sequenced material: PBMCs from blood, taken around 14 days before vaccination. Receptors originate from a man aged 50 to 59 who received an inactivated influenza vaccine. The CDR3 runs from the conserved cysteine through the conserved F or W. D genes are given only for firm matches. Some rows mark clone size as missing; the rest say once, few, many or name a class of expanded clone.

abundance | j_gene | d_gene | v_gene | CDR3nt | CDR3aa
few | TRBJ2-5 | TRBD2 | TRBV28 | TGTGCCAGCAGTTTTAGACTAGCGGCGTTACAAGAGACCCAGTACTTC | CASSFRLAALQETQYF
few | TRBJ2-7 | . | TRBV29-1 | TGCAGCGTCATTCCGGCGGGATCCTACGAGCAGTACTTC | CSVIPAGSYEQYF
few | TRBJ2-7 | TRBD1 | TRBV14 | TGTGCCAGCAGCCAGGAGACAGGGTACTACGAGCAGTACTTC | CASSQETGYYEQYF
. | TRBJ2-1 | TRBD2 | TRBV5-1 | TGCCCCAGCAGCTTGGTGTGGGGCGGGAGCTCCTACAATGAGCAGTTCTTC | CPSSLVWGGSSYNEQFF
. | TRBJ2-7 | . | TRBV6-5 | TGTGCCAGCAGTTACTACGGGACGGGCGAATACGAGCAGTACTTC | CASSYYGTGEYEQYF
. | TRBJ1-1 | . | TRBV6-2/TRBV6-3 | TGTGCCAGCACTCGCCCACCGGGAACGATGAACACTGAAGCTTTCTTT | CASTRPPGTMNTEAFF
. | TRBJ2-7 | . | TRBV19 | TGTGCCAGTTCGTCCCAACCAGGACAGTCCTACGAGCAGTACTTC | CASSSQPGQSYEQYF
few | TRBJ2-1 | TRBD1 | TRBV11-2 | TGTGCCAGCAGCTTTCAACAGGGGGCCTACAATGAGCAGTTCTTC | CASSFQQGAYNEQFF
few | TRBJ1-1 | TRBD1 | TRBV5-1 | TGCGCCAGCAGCGCAAACAGGGGGCTAGGGAACACTGAAGCTTTCTTT | CASSANRGLGNTEAFF
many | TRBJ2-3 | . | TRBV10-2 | TGCGCCAGCAGTGAAACGACAGATACGCAGTATTTT | CASSETTDTQYF
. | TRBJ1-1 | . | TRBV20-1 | TGCAGTGCTAGGGGGCGAGGGGAACTTGAAGCTTTCTTT | CSARGRGELEAFF
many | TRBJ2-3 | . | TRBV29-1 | TGCAGCGTTGGGACCAACACAGATACGCAGTATTTT | CSVGTNTDTQYF
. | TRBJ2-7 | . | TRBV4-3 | TGCGCCAGCAGCCAAGCCTTAATGGATGGGCAGTACTTC | CASSQALMDGQYF
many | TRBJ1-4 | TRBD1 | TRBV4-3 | TGCGCCAGCAGCCAAGTACCGGGACAGGGGAATGAAAAACTGTTTTTT | CASSQVPGQGNEKLFF
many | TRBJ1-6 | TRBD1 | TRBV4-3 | TGCGCCAGCAGCCAAGAAATGTGGGACAGGGGGTCACCCCTCCACTTT | CASSQEMWDRGSPLHF
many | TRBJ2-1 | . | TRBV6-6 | TGTGCCAGCAAGGCCAACTACAATGAGCAGTTCTTC | CASKANYNEQFF
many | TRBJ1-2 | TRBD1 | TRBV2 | TGTGCCAGCAGTAGTCAGGGGGCGGCGGGCTACACCTTC | CASSSQGAAGYTF
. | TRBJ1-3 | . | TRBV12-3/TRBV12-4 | TGTGCCAGCAGATATGACAGGATCCATGGAAACACCATATATTTT | CASRYDRIHGNTIYF
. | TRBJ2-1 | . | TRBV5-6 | TGTGCCAGCAGCTATTTAGGGACTGGGTATGAGCAGTTCTTC | CASSYLGTGYEQFF
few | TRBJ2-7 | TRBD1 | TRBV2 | TGTGCCAGCAGTGGATTGGACAGGGCGTCCTACGAGCAGTACTTC | CASSGLDRASYEQYF
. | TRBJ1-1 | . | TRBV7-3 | TGTGCCAGCAGCTTAACCCCAGGGATTGCTGAAGCTTTCTTT | CASSLTPGIAEAFF
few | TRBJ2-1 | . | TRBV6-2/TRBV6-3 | TGTGCCAGCAGTTACAGTCTCCAGCGGGTCGTAAATGAGCAGTTCTTC | CASSYSLQRVVNEQFF
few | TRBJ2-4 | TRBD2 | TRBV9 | TGTGCCAGCAGCGGCGCGGGGGGCCTAGCCAAAAACATTCAGTACTTC | CASSGAGGLAKNIQYF
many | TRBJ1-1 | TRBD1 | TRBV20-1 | TGCAGTGCTAGAAGACAGGGTTGGGACACTGAAGCTTTCTTT | CSARRQGWDTEAFF
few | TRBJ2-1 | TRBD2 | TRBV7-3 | TGTGCCAGCAGCCGGTCTAGCGGGAGGGCCGTCTACAATGAGCAGTTCTTC | CASSRSSGRAVYNEQFF
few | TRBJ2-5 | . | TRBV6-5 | TGTGCCAGCAGTTACAATGCGGATACTAAAGAGACCCAGTACTTC | CASSYNADTKETQYF
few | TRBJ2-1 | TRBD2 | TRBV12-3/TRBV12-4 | TGTGCCAGCAACCCGGGACTAGCGGACAATGAGCAGTTCTTC | CASNPGLADNEQFF
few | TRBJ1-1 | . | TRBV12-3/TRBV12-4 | TGTGCCAGCAGGAGGGTACTGAACACTGAAGCTTTCTTT | CASRRVLNTEAFF
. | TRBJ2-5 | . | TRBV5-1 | TGCGCCAGCAGCTTGACTATAGCAGAGACCCAGTACTTC | CASSLTIAETQYF
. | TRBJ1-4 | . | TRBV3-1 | TGTGCCAGCAGCCAGATGGCCGGGACAAATAATGAAAAACTGTTTTTT | CASSQMAGTNNEKLFF
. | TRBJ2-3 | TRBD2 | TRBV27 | TGTGCCAGCAGTCCCACTAGCGGGAGGGCCTTGAATACGCAGTATTTT | CASSPTSGRALNTQYF
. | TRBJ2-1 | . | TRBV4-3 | TGCGCCAGCAGCCAGACGGAAGGGGCCTACAATGAGCAGTTCTTC | CASSQTEGAYNEQFF
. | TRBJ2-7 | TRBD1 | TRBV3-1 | TGTGCCAGCAGCCCGACAGGGGCGGTGGGTCACGAGCAGTACTTC | CASSPTGAVGHEQYF
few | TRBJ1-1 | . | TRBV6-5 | TGTGCCAGCAGTTACATCGCGGGGACTGAAGCTTTCTTT | CASSYIAGTEAFF
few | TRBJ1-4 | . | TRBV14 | TGTGCCAGCAGCCAGCTAAGAGGGATTAATGAAAAACTGTTTTTT | CASSQLRGINEKLFF
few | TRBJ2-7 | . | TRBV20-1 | TGCAGTGCTACGGACCGAAGGAGCTCCTACGAGCAGTACTTC | CSATDRRSSYEQYF